The TCR beta chain described here comes from a study of PD-1 blockade in classical Hodgkin lymphoma. Study conclusions and caveats: Relapsed/refractory patients reportedly had lower baseline diversity than newly diagnosed patients. With respect to the repertoire differences, their causes, possibly disease activity or prior therapy, remain undefined.

With 4 bases removed from V and 2 bases from J, the gap between germline ends came to 9 bases. CDR1 is SGHVS and CDR2 is FQNEAQ in the germline V gene. The CDR3 contains 14 residues. Clones were read by immunoSEQ multiplex PCR, and TCRdb kept only the in-frame ones, dropping some. The profile shows about 15,000 clones, 84% of them singletons. In regard to this clone: Its matching antigen is unknown.

Regarding time point: newly diagnosed, previously untreated cHL patient sample. Investigators turned to newly diagnosed, untreated classical Hodgkin lymphoma PBMCs for comparison. Sequencing was carried out using peripheral blood mononuclear cells (PBMCs). The sequence derives from a human donor with classical Hodgkin lymphoma. The chain carries TRBV7-8 and TRBJ1-3; D might be TRBD1 (5 bases). CDR3 residues: CASSSGTTGNTIYF. In nucleotides, the CDR3 is TGTGCCAGCAGCTCCGGGACTACTGGAAACACCATATATTTT.